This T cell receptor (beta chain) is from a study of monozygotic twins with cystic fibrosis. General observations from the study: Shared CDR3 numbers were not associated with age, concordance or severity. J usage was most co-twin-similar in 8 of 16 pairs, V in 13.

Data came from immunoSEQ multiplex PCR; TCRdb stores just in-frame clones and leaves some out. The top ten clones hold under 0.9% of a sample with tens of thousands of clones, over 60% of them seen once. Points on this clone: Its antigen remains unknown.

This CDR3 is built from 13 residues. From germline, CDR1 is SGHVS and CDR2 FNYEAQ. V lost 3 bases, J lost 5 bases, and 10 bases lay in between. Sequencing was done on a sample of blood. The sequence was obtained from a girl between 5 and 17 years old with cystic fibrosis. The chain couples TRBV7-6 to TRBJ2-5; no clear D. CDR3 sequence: CASSLSGFETQYF. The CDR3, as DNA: TGTGCCAGCAGCTTGTCGGGTTTTGAGACCCAGTACTTC.